This T cell receptor beta chain was sequenced for a study of blood T cell repertoires in COVID-19. Libraries were prepared by immunoSEQ multiplex PCR; TCRdb keeps only in-frame clonotypes and omits some of them. The sample holds roughly 260,000 clones, 87% seen once. This clone was seen once. V lost 4 bases and J lost 3, with 15 bases in between. Germline CDR1 reads GTSNPN; CDR2 reads SVGIG (reference sequence). The CDR3 loop spans 14 amino acids. The chain carries TRBV30 and TRBJ1-2; D remains ambiguous. The TCR was taken from a woman aged 45 to 65 with acute or convalescent COVID-19. The sample consisted of peripheral blood. The CDR3, as DNA: TGTGCCTGGATGGTCCCAGAAATGGACTATGGCTACACCTTC. Amino acid sequence: CAWMVPEMDYGYTF.